What follows are 23 T cell receptor beta chains derived from one specimen sequenced in a study of blood T cell repertoires in COVID-19. Libraries were prepared by immunoSEQ multiplex PCR; TCRdb keeps only in-frame clonotypes and omits some of them. The sample shows approximately 240,000 clones, under 95% of them seen only once. Input material: PBMCs or T cells enriched from blood (not recorded which). Receptors originate from a woman between 18 and 29 years old who had recovered from COVID-19.

This chain uses TRBV6-5 with TRBJ1-1; 9 bases line up with TRBD1. V gave up 6 bases and J gave up 6 bases; unmatched junction bases: 5. CDR3 length: 13 amino acids. Per germline, CDR1 MNHEY and CDR2 SVGAGI. The CDR3 DNA reads as TGTGCCAGCAGAGCCGACAGGGGGTCTGAAGCTTTCTTT. It codes for CASRADRGSEAFF.

The V call is TRBV12-5, the J call TRBJ1-5, with D maybe TRBD1 (5 bases). CDR1 and CDR2 (germline): LGHNT, FRNRAP. CDR3 size: 20 residues. V lost 1 base and J 5 bases, leaving 27 bases between the germline ends. CDR3 DNA sequence: TGTGCTAGTGGTTTGGCCCCTCTTGTGGGGACCTCCTTAGCGGATCAGCCCCAGCATTTT. This codes for CASGLAPLVGTSLADQPQHF. The full variable domain, rest sourced from reference TRBV12-5 and TRBJ1-5, is DARVTQTPRHKVTEMGQEVTMRCQPILGHNTVFWYRQTMMQGLELLAYFRNRAPLDDSGMPKDRFSAEMPDATLATLKIQPSEPRDSAVYFCASGLAPLVGTSLADQPQHFGDGTRLSIL.

The chain uses TRBV10-3 and TRBJ1-1; 10 nucleotides agree with TRBD1. The length of the CDR3 is 15 residues. After removal of 4 bases from V and 4 bases from J, the junction contained 6 bases not matched to a gene. Germline CDR1 ENHRY, CDR2 SYGVKD. For the CDR3, the DNA is TGTGCCATCAGTGGCCGACAGGGGGCGCGCACTGAAGCTTTCTTT. Translated, it gives CAISGRQGARTEAFF.

The genes are TRBV6-5 and TRBJ2-4; 10 bases line up with TRBD1. This CDR3 spans 15 amino acids. Losses at the gene ends were 5 bases for V and 9 bases for J; bases not matched to a gene: 10. Germline V CDR1 and CDR2: MNHEY, SVGAGI. The CDR3 nucleotides read TGTGCCAGCAGTAGCTCCGGGACAGGGGAGGGCATTCAGTACTTC. Protein product: CASSSSGTGEGIQYF.

This clone was counted between two and nine times. The chain combines TRBV12-1 with TRBJ1-3; the table's D call TRBD1 went unverified against the DNA. TRBV12-1 is a pseudogene locus. This CDR3 contains 15 residues. This chain's CDR3 is CASSRTGPSGNTIYF. DNA for the CDR3: TGTGCCAGCAGCCGCACAGGGCCCTCTGGAAACACCATATATTTT.

This clone was counted a single time. The rearrangement links TRBV6-2 or TRBV6-3 to TRBJ1-1, with no clear D. Germline-derived CDR1 and CDR2 are MNHEY and SVGEGT. The CDR3 has 14 residues. V lost 4 bases, J lost 0 bases, and 9 bases lay in between. The CDR3: CASSWQTMNTEAFF. Written as DNA, the CDR3 is TGTGCCAGCAGTTGGCAAACCATGAACACTGAAGCTTTCTTT.

The rearrangement uses TRBV29-1 and TRBJ1-5, with TRBD1 matching over 8 bases. J lost 7 bases, V lost 6 bases, and 8 bases had no gene match. Germline V gene lookup returns CDR1 SQVTM and CDR2 ANQGSEA. The CDR3 is 13 amino acids. CDR3 sequence: CSVETGEGQPQHF. As DNA, the CDR3 is TGCAGCGTGGAGACAGGGGAAGGGCAGCCCCAGCATTTT.

The gene calls are TRBV2 and TRBJ1-4; 8 nucleotides agree with TRBD1. The junction had 14 bases not matched to a gene; V was cut back by 5 bases and J by 12 bases. Germline assignment: CDR1 SNHLY and CDR2 FYNNEI. This CDR3 has 15 residues. This chain's CDR3 is CASSPGRTGPGELFF. In nucleotides, the CDR3 is TGTGCCAGCAGTCCTGGGCGGACAGGGCCAGGGGAACTGTTTTTT. The whole variable domain, remainder taken from reference TRBV2 and TRBJ1-4, is EPEVTQTPSHQVTQMGQEVILRCVPISNHLYFYWYRQILGQKVEFLVSFYNNEISEKSEIFDDQFSVERPDGSNFTLKIRSTKLEDSAMYFCASSPGRTGPGELFFGSGTQLSVL.

This clone was observed a single time. The chain has TRBV9 and TRBJ2-5; 9 nucleotides align to TRBD1. Germline values: CDR1 SGDLS, CDR2 YYNGEE. The CDR3 loop spans 15 amino acids. The trim removed 1 base at V and 5 bases at J, leaving 6 bases unmatched. CDR3 amino acids: CASSVPGQGLETQYF. The CDR3 DNA is TGTGCCAGCAGCGTACCGGGACAGGGTCTCGAGACCCAGTACTTC. The whole variable domain, filled in from reference TRBV9 and TRBJ2-5, reads DSGVTQTPKHLITATGQRVTLRCSPRSGDLSVYWYQQSLDQGLQFLIQYYNGEERAKGNILERFSAQQFPDLHSELNLSSLELGDSALYFCASSVPGQGLETQYFGPGTRLLVL.

The V gene is TRBV9, the J gene TRBJ2-5, with TRBD1 matching 8 bases. The CDR3 is 19 amino acids. The V gene end was trimmed by 0 bases and the J gene end by 4 bases; junction bases not matched to a gene: 17. Germline lookup yields CDR1 SGDLS and CDR2 YYNGEE. CDR3 nucleotides: TGTGCCAGCAGCGTAGTGGATCAACGCACAGGGGGGTCCATAGAGACCCAGTACTTC. Amino acid sequence: CASSVVDQRTGGSIETQYF.

V gene TRBV27 combines with J gene TRBJ1-2; D is ambiguous. Germline V CDR1 and CDR2: MNHEY, SMNVEV (reference sequence). This CDR3 is built from 12 residues. Trimming shortened V by 6 bases and J by 2 bases, and 7 bases separated the two germline ends. CDR3: CASSPGNYGYTF. CDR3 bases: TGTGCCAGCAGCCCAGGAAACTATGGCTACACCTTC.

The chain uses TRBV5-1 and TRBJ2-7; 7 nucleotides match TRBD1. Losses at the gene ends were 0 bases for V and 3 bases for J; bases not matched to a gene: 9. Germline CDR1 and CDR2: SGHRS and YFSETQ. The CDR3 has 16 residues. CDR3 sequence: CASSLDATGQHYEQYF. The DNA for the CDR3 is TGCGCCAGCAGCTTGGATGCCACGGGACAGCACTACGAGCAGTACTTC.

The chain has TRBV10-3 and TRBJ1-1; unclear D gene. In germline, CDR1 is ENHRY, CDR2 SYGVKD. V was clipped by 11 bases and J by 3 bases, with 13 bases between them. This CDR3 has 12 amino acids. CDR3 amino acids: CASARRDTEAFF. CDR3 in DNA: TGTGCCTCGGCCAGGAGGGACACTGAAGCTTTCTTT.

V and J are TRBV5-1 and TRBJ1-4; D gene uncertain. The germline V gene encodes CDR1 SGHRS and CDR2 YFSETQ. Trimming removed 3 bases at V and 0 bases at J, with 6 bases between. This CDR3 region has 14 residues. The CDR3 here is CASSWAATNEKLFF. DNA of the CDR3: TGCGCCAGCAGCTGGGCCGCAACTAATGAAAAACTGTTTTTT.

The J gene is TRBJ2-1, the V gene TRBV3-1 (or the pseudogene TRBV3-2); 10 bases match TRBD2. J lost 0 bases, V lost 5 bases, and 7 bases had no gene match. Germline-derived CDR1 and CDR2 are LGHDT and YNNKEL (reference sequence). This CDR3 contains 17 residues. The DNA for the CDR3 is TGTGCCAGCAGCTCTCCAGCGGGGGGGCGCTCCTACAATGAGCAGTTCTTC. The encoded protein is CASSSPAGGRSYNEQFF.

The chain joins TRBV19 to TRBJ2-7; perhaps TRBD1 as D (5 bases). Germline V gene sequence: CDR1 LNHDA, CDR2 SQIVND (reference sequence). Deletions cut 8 bases from V and 7 bases from J, with 18 bases between. The CDR3 runs to 13 residues. CDR3 DNA sequence: TGTGCCAGTCCACTGGACACTCTGGGGGAGCAGTACTTC. Its protein is CASPLDTLGEQYF.

The V gene is TRBV15, the J gene TRBJ2-1, with TRBD2 as a possible D gene (6 bases). V was cut by 4 bases and J by 4 bases, with 8 bases left in between. The CDR3 extends over 13 amino acids. Germline V gives CDR1 LNHNV, CDR2 YYDKDF (reference sequence). The CDR3 spells CATSIGTYNEQFF. The CDR3 DNA follows: TGTGCCACCAGCATCGGGACTTACAATGAGCAGTTCTTC. Supplemented by reference TRBV15 and TRBJ2-1, the full variable domain reads DAMVIQNPRYQVTQFGKPVTLSCSQTLNHNVMYWYQQKSSQAPKLLFHYYDKDFNNEADTPDNFQSRRPNTSFCFLDIRSPGLGDTAMYLCATSIGTYNEQFFGPGTRLTVL.

V gene TRBV4-2 combines with J gene TRBJ2-5; 10 bases map to TRBD2. V was clipped by 0 bases and J by 4 bases; unmatched bases: 2. Germline CDR1 reads LGHNA; CDR2 reads YNFKEQ. This CDR3 has 15 amino acids. In DNA, the CDR3 is TGTGCCAGCAGCCAAGATCCTAGCGGGGGAGAGACCCAGTACTTC. Translating gives CASSQDPSGGETQYF.

The V gene is TRBV10-3, the J gene TRBJ1-4, with a tentative D call TRBD1 (6 bases). Germline V lookup: CDR1 ENHRY, CDR2 SYGVKD. Trimming shortened V by 6 bases and J by 11 bases, and 19 bases separated the two germline ends. The CDR3 consists of 14 residues. In DNA, the CDR3 is TGTGCCATCAGCTCCACAGGGCACTTAGGGAAACTGTTTTTT. This sequence encodes CAISSTGHLGKLFF.

This chain uses TRBV24-1 with TRBJ1-2, with 7 bases that match TRBD1. The CDR3 consists of 12 residues. Trimming cost V 12 bases and J 8 bases; bases outside gene matches: 11. Germline values: CDR1 KGHDR, CDR2 SFDVKD. The CDR3 DNA reads TGTGCCGCCCCCTCCCAGGGGGGCGGCTACACCTTC. Its protein product is CAAPSQGGGYTF.

This rearrangement joins TRBV6-4 to TRBJ2-3; 9 nucleotides agree with TRBD2. CDR3 size: 15 residues. V dropped 8 bases and J dropped 4; count of bases not matched to a gene: 10. Germline CDR1 reads MRHNA; CDR2 reads SNTAGT. CDR3 sequence (DNA): TGTGCCAGCGGAGTGGCGGGAGGGGCGCCAGATACGCAGTATTTT. Protein: CASGVAGGAPDTQYF.

V usage is TRBV7-2 and J usage is TRBJ1-2, with no clear D. This CDR3 contains 14 residues. Germline V gives CDR1 SGHTA, CDR2 FQGNSA. V lost 5 bases, J lost 4 bases, and 14 bases lay in between. In DNA form, the CDR3 reads TGTGCCAGCAGCCCCCGAACTAAAACCTATGGCTACACCTTC. Amino acid sequence: CASSPRTKTYGYTF.

V is TRBV24-1 and J is TRBJ1-1; unclear D gene. The CDR3 contains 17 residues. Germline V gene data show CDR1 as KGHDR and CDR2 as SFDVKD. Trimming stripped 4 bases from V and 5 bases from J, with 22 bases between. The CDR3 loop reads CATSDSRAIPGKTEAFF. CDR3 nucleotides: TGTGCCACCAGTGACAGCCGAGCTATCCCCGGGAAAACTGAAGCTTTCTTT.